This entry lists 7 T cell receptor beta chains sequenced from one sample in a study of OX40 agonist ivuxolimab in advanced cancers. Assay: immunoSEQ multiplex PCR; the TCRdb copy retains only in-frame clones and omits some. Of more than 65,000 clones in the sample, approximately 90% were seen once. Sequences were derived from CD4+ or CD8+ T cells sorted from blood, sampled in a trial of the OX40 agonist ivuxolimab. The receptors stem from an adult with an advanced solid tumor such as melanoma, head and neck, liver or kidney cancer.

This chain joins TRBV15 and TRBJ1-3, with 7 bases that match TRBD1. This CDR3 has 14 residues. J lost 5 bases, V lost 0 bases, and 1 base had no gene match. Germline V gives CDR1 LNHNV, CDR2 YYDKDF (reference sequence). The CDR3 bases are TGTGCCACCAGCAGAGAACAGGGGAGAAACACCATATATTTT. It is translated as CATSREQGRNTIYF.

The J gene is TRBJ1-2, the V gene TRBV28; 10 bases align to TRBD1. The V and J ends lost 5 bases and 2 bases, in that order; junction bases with no gene match: 5. This CDR3 is 15 amino acids long. From germline, CDR1 is MDHEN and CDR2 SYDVKM. CDR3 loop: CASSGTGAPNYGYTF. CDR3 bases: TGTGCCAGCAGTGGGACAGGGGCACCCAACTATGGCTACACCTTC.

The V gene is TRBV5-1, the J gene TRBJ2-1; either TRBD1 or TRBD2 may supply D (6 bases each). Trimming removed 4 bases from V and 6 bases from J, with 20 bases in between. Per the germline V gene, CDR1 is SGHRS and CDR2 is YFSETQ. This CDR3 has 16 amino acids. The CDR3: CASSPRTGEGGNEQFF. As DNA, the CDR3 is TGCGCCAGCAGCCCTCGAACGGGAGAGGGGGGCAATGAGCAGTTCTTC.

The V gene is TRBV28, the J gene TRBJ2-1; D gene unclear. V was clipped by 6 bases and J by 6 bases, with 18 bases between them. Per the germline V gene, CDR1 is MDHEN and CDR2 is SYDVKM. CDR3 length: 15 amino acids. The CDR3 is CASRLPGQLINEQFF. The CDR3 DNA sequence: TGTGCCAGCAGGCTACCGGGCCAACTTATCAATGAGCAGTTCTTC.

This chain links TRBV6-6 with TRBJ2-7, with 8 positions matching TRBD2. Trimming took 5 bases from V and 2 from J; bases not matched to a gene: 5. Germline CDR1 reads MNHNY; CDR2 reads SVGAGI (reference sequence). The CDR3 totals 14 residues. CDR3 bases: TGTGCCAGCAGTCATCTAGCGGGTACCTACGAGCAGTACTTC. Protein product: CASSHLAGTYEQYF.

The chain recombines TRBV28 with TRBJ1-4; TRBD1 is a possible D gene (5 bases). The ends were cut back, 0 bases at V and 8 bases at J, with 22 bases in the middle. The CDR3 is made up of 18 amino acids. Germline CDR1 and CDR2: MDHEN and SYDVKM. The CDR3 bases are TGTGCCAGCAGTTTATGGAAGTCAGGCAGGGAGAGTCGAGAAAAACTGTTTTTT. Its protein is CASSLWKSGRESREKLFF.

CDR3 sequence: CASRAQGTDYGYTF. In DNA form, the CDR3 reads TGTGCCAGCAGAGCCCAGGGAACCGACTATGGCTACACCTTC. The V gene is TRBV28, the J gene TRBJ1-2, with a possible D match to TRBD1 (5 bases). CDR1 is MDHEN, CDR2 SYDVKM, per germline. This CDR3 spans 14 amino acids. Trimming stripped 6 bases from V and 3 bases from J, with 14 bases between.